This TCR beta chain was documented in a study of T-cell memory formation after mild COVID-19. This clonotype was found many times. Its antigen is still unknown. Regarding the study as a whole: Whether day 37 second-wave clones are SARS-CoV-2-specific was not confirmed. In pre-infection memory, a portion of responding clones appeared, which suggested that cross-reactive memory joined.

Deletions cut 6 bases from V and 1 base from J, with 9 bases between. CDR1 and CDR2 (germline): SGHTA, FQGNSA. The CDR3 spans 13 residues. From the 5' RACE reads, TCRdb called clonotypes with MiXCR, one entry per CDR3 protein. The table records fewer than 250,000 distinct CDR3 sequences, roughly a tenth of them present only once. This receptor was identified in a man between 18 and 29 years old who had mild COVID-19 (a few samples of this study predate the infection). Cell type and time point are not known. The chain is built from TRBV7-2 and TRBJ2-5; D is possibly TRBD1 or TRBD2 (6 bases each). Sequencing was done on a sample of PBMCs or a T cell subset sorted from them (not recorded which). The CDR3 region is CASSRGVQETQYF. Written as DNA, the CDR3 is TGTGCCAGCAGTAGGGGGGTCCAAGAGACCCAGTACTTC.